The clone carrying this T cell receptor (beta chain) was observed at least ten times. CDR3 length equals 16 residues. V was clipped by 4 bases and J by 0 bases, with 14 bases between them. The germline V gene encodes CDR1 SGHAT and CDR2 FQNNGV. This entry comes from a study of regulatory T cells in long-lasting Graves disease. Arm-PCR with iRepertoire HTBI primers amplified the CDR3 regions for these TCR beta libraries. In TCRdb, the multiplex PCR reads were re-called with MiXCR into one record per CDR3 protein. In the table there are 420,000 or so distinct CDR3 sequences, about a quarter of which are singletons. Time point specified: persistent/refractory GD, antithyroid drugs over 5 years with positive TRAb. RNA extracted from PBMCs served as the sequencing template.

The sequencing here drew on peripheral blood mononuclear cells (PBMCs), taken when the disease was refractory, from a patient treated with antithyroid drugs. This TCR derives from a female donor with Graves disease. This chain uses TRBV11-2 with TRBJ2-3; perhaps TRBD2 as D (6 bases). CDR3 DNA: TGTGCCAGCAGCTCCGTGGAGGGCCCTAGCACAGATACGCAGTATTTT. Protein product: CASSSVEGPSTDTQYF.